Below are 7 T cell receptor beta chains sequenced from a single sample in a study of T-cell reconstitution after alpha-beta-depleted transplantation in children. Unique molecular identifiers featured in how the TCRbeta library was prepared. TCRdb passed the PCR reads through MiXCR, listing each CDR3 protein once. The sample has hundreds of thousands of distinct CDR3 sequences, approximately 19% seen once. Source: PBMCs, mostly from graft donor cells, taken 360 days after TCRalphabeta/CD19-depleted stem cell transplant. Receptor source: a male patient between 2 and 10 years old who had a stem cell transplant for acute lymphoblastic leukemia, so the T cells may come from the graft donor.

This clonotype was observed at least ten times. This chain connects TRBV7-2 to TRBJ2-1, with no clear D. The CDR3 runs to 11 residues. CDR1 is SGHTA and CDR2 is FQGNSA in the germline V gene. Trimming pared 0 bases from V and 7 bases from J, leaving 1 base between. This CDR3 is CASSLANEQFF. The CDR3, as DNA: TGTGCCAGCAGCTTAGCTAATGAGCAGTTCTTC. Combining the CDR3 with reference TRBV7-2 and TRBJ2-1 gives the whole variable domain GAGVSQSPSNKVTEKGKDVELRCDPISGHTALYWYRQSLGQGLEFLIYFQGNSAPDKSGLPSDRFSAERTGGSVSTLTIQRTQQEDSAVYLCASSLANEQFFGPGTRLTVL.

This clonotype was seen more than once but under ten times. CDR3 amino acids: CASSFSSLAGDFITGELFF. In DNA, the CDR3 is TGTGCCAGCAGCTTCTCTTCCTTAGCGGGGGACTTTATAACCGGGGAGCTGTTTTTT. The J gene is TRBJ2-2, the V gene TRBV5-4; TRBD2 aligns across 9 bases. This CDR3 is built from 19 residues. Germline V CDR1 and CDR2: SGHNT, YYREEE (reference sequence). The V and J ends lost 2 bases and 5 bases, in that order; junction bases with no gene match: 16. Full variable domain (outside the CDR3, taken from reference TRBV5-4 and TRBJ2-2): ETGVTQSPTHLIKTRGQQVTLRCSSQSGHNTVSWYQQALGQGPQFIFQYYREEENGRGNFPPRFSGLQFPNYSSELNVNALELDDSALYLCASSFSSLAGDFITGELFFGEGSRLTVL.

The table lists this clonotype with a few counts. CDR3 amino acids: CATSHPRETQIGELFF. The DNA of the CDR3 is TGTGCCACCAGTCACCCGCGGGAGACACAGATCGGGGAGCTGTTTTTT. The chain carries TRBV24-1 and TRBJ2-2; 7 nucleotides agree with TRBD2. Germline V gives CDR1 KGHDR, CDR2 SFDVKD. The V and J ends lost 6 bases and 7 bases, in that order; junction bases with no gene match: 13. This CDR3 has 16 amino acids.

This clonotype was seen a few times. A much larger clone is a single base away; this may be a read error. The rearrangement links TRBV7-8 to TRBJ2-7; D is uncertain. CDR3 length: 12 amino acids. Germline-derived CDR1 and CDR2 are SGHVS and FQNEAQ. V gave up 2 bases and J gave up 5 bases, with 7 bases separating them. The CDR3 sequence is CASSLTPHEQYF. The CDR3, as DNA: TGTGCCAGCAGCTTAACACCCCACGAGCAGTACTTC.

In this sample, this clonotype turned up a few times. This chain joins TRBV12-3 or TRBV12-4 and TRBJ1-4; unclear D gene. V dropped 8 bases and J dropped 4 bases, with 11 bases sitting between them. The CDR3 spans 13 residues. CDR3 coding DNA: TGTGCCAGCTTCTTAAACAGTAATGAAAAACTGTTTTTT. Amino acids: CASFLNSNEKLFF.

The V and J genes are TRBV2 and TRBJ2-7; TRBD2 aligns across 8 bases. CDR3 length: 16 amino acids. V dropped 2 bases and J dropped 1; count of bases not matched to a gene: 7. The germline V gene has CDR1 SNHLY and CDR2 FYNNEI. The CDR3 DNA reads TGTGCCAGCAGTGAATCCAGCGGGGGCCTTTCCTACGAGCAGTACTTC. This encodes CASSESSGGLSYEQYF.

The chain couples TRBV12-3 or TRBV12-4 to TRBJ2-2; 10 bases are shared with TRBD1. After removal of 6 bases from V and 7 bases from J, the junction contained 8 bases not matched to a gene. CDR3 length: 15 amino acids. The CDR3 nucleotides are TGTGCCAGCAGACCCGGGACAGGGGTGTTCGGGGAGCTGTTTTTT. Protein: CASRPGTGVFGELFF.